Below, 26 T cell receptor beta chains from the same sample are listed, as sequenced in a study of CD8+ T cells in alopecia areata. After isolation, RNA underwent reverse transcription to generate cDNA as the sequencing template. Assay used: immunoSEQ multiplex PCR; TCRdb lists only in-frame clones, some missing. This table holds 150,000 or so clones, 87% found once. Sequenced here: CD8+ T cells sorted from blood, sampled at week 0. The receptors derive from a human donor with alopecia areata.

This clone was seen only a few times. This CDR3 is CASSDAPGSMNTEAFF. The CDR3 DNA reads as TGTGCCAGCAGTGACGCCCCAGGATCCATGAACACTGAAGCTTTCTTT. The rearrangement joins TRBV6-4 to TRBJ1-1; D gene ambiguous. Trimming took 2 bases from V and 0 from J, leaving 13 bases between them. The CDR3 runs to 16 residues. Germline V gene data show CDR1 as MRHNA and CDR2 as SNTAGT.

The chain uses TRBV29-1 and TRBJ2-7, with D maybe TRBD1 (6 bases). Germline V gives CDR1 SQVTM, CDR2 ANQGSEA. V was trimmed by 4 bases and J by 0 bases, leaving 13 bases between them. The CDR3 is 14 amino acids. The CDR3 DNA sequence: TGCAGCGTTGTAGAGGGGGAGAGCTCCTACGAGCAGTACTTC. Translated: CSVVEGESSYEQYF.

The genes are TRBV27 and TRBJ1-2, with 7 nucleotides matching TRBD1. The CDR3 runs to 17 residues. Germline-derived CDR1 and CDR2 are MNHEY and SMNVEV (reference sequence). J gave up 0 bases and V 5 bases, and 12 bases lay outside the gene matches. DNA for the CDR3: TGTGCCAGCAGTACCAGACGGACAGGACCAACTAACTATGGCTACACCTTC. Its translation: CASSTRRTGPTNYGYTF.

The chain uses TRBV9 and TRBJ1-2; 7 nucleotides align to TRBD1. The germline V gene encodes CDR1 SGDLS and CDR2 YYNGEE. V was clipped by 4 bases and J by 6 bases; unmatched bases: 6. This CDR3 is 13 amino acids long. The CDR3 loop reads CASSQGVSHGYTF. For the CDR3, the DNA is TGTGCCAGCAGCCAGGGGGTCTCGCATGGCTACACCTTC.

The gene calls are TRBV7-9 and TRBJ2-7, with D perhaps being TRBD1 or TRBD2 (5 bases each). The germline CDR1 and CDR2 sequences are SEHNR and FQNEAQ (reference sequence). The V and J ends lost 5 bases and 2 bases respectively, with 16 bases between them. The CDR3 is 15 residues long. The CDR3 sequence: CASSPAGAAPYEQYF. DNA of the CDR3: TGTGCCAGCAGCCCCGCCGGGGCGGCCCCCTACGAGCAGTACTTC.

The chain has TRBV29-1 and TRBJ1-2; 7 bases align to TRBD1. CDR3 length equals 12 residues. The germline V gene has CDR1 SQVTM and CDR2 ANQGSEA. V trimming: 6 bases; J trimming: 5 bases; junction bases outside the gene matches: 6. This CDR3 reads CSVTGQDYGYTF. The CDR3 DNA follows: TGCAGCGTGACCGGACAGGATTATGGCTACACCTTC.

The chain carries TRBV19 and TRBJ1-1; D is ambiguous. This CDR3 spans 13 amino acids. The germline CDR1 and CDR2 sequences are LNHDA and SQIVND (reference sequence). V was shortened by 2 bases and J by 3 bases, with 7 bases between the two germline ends. The CDR3 region has the DNA TGTGCCAGTAGTATAAAAGGGCACACTGAAGCTTTCTTT. Its protein is CASSIKGHTEAFF.

This chain connects TRBV4-1 to TRBJ2-1; D is ambiguous. CDR1 and CDR2 from the germline V gene are MGHRA and YSYEKL. V lost 0 bases to trimming and J lost 9 bases, with 3 bases between them. The length of the CDR3 is 11 residues. The CDR3 sequence: CASSQEGEQFF. Here the CDR3 DNA reads TGCGCCAGCAGCCAAGAAGGTGAGCAGTTCTTC.

The rearrangement uses TRBV29-1 and TRBJ2-7; the D gene is possibly TRBD2 (6 bases). Trimming pared 7 bases from V and 0 bases from J, leaving 13 bases between. The CDR3 totals 13 residues. CDR1 and CDR2 from the germline V gene are SQVTM and ANQGSEA. The DNA for the CDR3 is TGCAGCGGCCGGGACTTGAGCTCCTACGAGCAGTACTTC. It codes for CSGRDLSSYEQYF.

This clone is a singleton in its sample. The gene calls are TRBV29-1 and TRBJ2-7, with D unclear. The CDR3 contains 13 residues. Trimming stripped 4 bases from V and 6 bases from J, with 16 bases between. Germline CDR1 SQVTM, CDR2 ANQGSEA. CDR3 DNA: TGCAGCGTTGGACTGACAAGCGCCGGCGAGCAGTACTTC. Encoded protein: CSVGLTSAGEQYF.

CDR3 DNA: TGTGCCAGCAGTTCCCTGAGGGTCAACGAGCAGTACTTC. This codes for CASSSLRVNEQYF. This chain uses TRBV6-5 with TRBJ2-7; D might be TRBD2 (5 bases). V shed 4 bases and J shed 5 bases, with 12 bases lying between them. The CDR3 is 13 amino acids. The germline V gene encodes CDR1 MNHEY and CDR2 SVGAGI.

The rearrangement uses TRBV9 and TRBJ2-5; 9 nucleotides agree with TRBD2. The CDR3 has 16 residues. Trimming at V came to 4 bases and at J to 4 bases, leaving 11 bases not matched to a gene. Per the germline V gene, CDR1 is SGDLS and CDR2 is YYNGEE. The CDR3, as DNA: TGTGCCAGCAGCCCGAGCGGGAGGCCCTCACTAGAGACCCAGTACTTC. It translates to CASSPSGRPSLETQYF.

The sample holds one count of this clone. The chain recombines TRBV6-1 with TRBJ2-7; unclear D gene. V was cut by 1 base and J by 3 bases, with 10 bases left in between. This CDR3 comprises 14 residues. Germline V CDR1 and CDR2: MNHNS, SASEGT. The CDR3 DNA is TGTGCCAGCAGTGAAGAGGCGATGGGCTACGAGCAGTACTTC. This codes for CASSEEAMGYEQYF.

The chain is built from TRBV6-1 and TRBJ2-3, with 7 bases matching TRBD1. This CDR3 comprises 16 residues. J lost 5 bases, V lost 2 bases, and 10 bases had no gene match. The germline gives CDR1 MNHNS, CDR2 SASEGT. CDR3 bases: TGTGCCAGCAGTGAAAAATCGGACAGGTTAGAAGATACGCAGTATTTT. It encodes CASSEKSDRLEDTQYF.

This clone was detected only once. The V gene is TRBV11-2, the J gene TRBJ2-1; a weak D match, TRBD1 (5 bases). Germline values: CDR1 SGHAT, CDR2 FQNNGV. V lost 0 bases, J lost 0 bases, and 15 bases lay in between. The length of the CDR3 is 18 residues. CDR3 DNA sequence: TGTGCCAGCAGCTTAGATACCTGGGGCGGTGTCTCCTACAATGAGCAGTTCTTC. This gives the protein CASSLDTWGGVSYNEQFF.

The chain is built from TRBV11-2 and TRBJ1-2, with D unresolved. Germline values: CDR1 SGHAT, CDR2 FQNNGV. There are 16 residues in the CDR3. V was clipped by 8 bases and J by 4 bases, with 23 bases between them. DNA for the CDR3: TGTGCCAGCCCCCTAGAGGAGGGATTCATTCCCTATGGCTACACCTTC. It is translated as CASPLEEGFIPYGYTF.

In regard to this clone: Other DNA sequences within the sample encode an identical CDR3. This chain links TRBV9 with TRBJ2-7; the D gene is possibly TRBD1 (6 bases). There are 14 residues in the CDR3. Per germline, CDR1 SGDLS and CDR2 YYNGEE. V lost 0 bases to trimming and J lost 1 base, with 8 bases between them. CDR3 DNA sequence: TGTGCCAGCAGCGTAGGGGGGCCGTCCTACGAGCAGTACTTC. Translated: CASSVGGPSYEQYF.

This rearrangement joins TRBV5-1 to TRBJ2-5, with D possibly being TRBD1 or TRBD2 (5 bases each). CDR3 length equals 14 residues. V lost 6 bases and J lost 0, with 12 bases in between. Per germline, CDR1 SGHRS and CDR2 YFSETQ. CDR3 nucleotide sequence: TGCGCCAGCACCGGGACGACGTACCAAGAGACCCAGTACTTC. Translating it yields CASTGTTYQETQYF. Together with reference TRBV5-1 and TRBJ2-5, the CDR3 gives the full variable domain: KAGVTQTPRYLIKTRGQQVTLSCSPISGHRSVSWYQQTPGQGLQFLFEYFSETQRNKGNFPGRFSGRQFSNSRSEMNVSTLELGDSALYLCASTGTTYQETQYFGPGTRLLVL.

This clone was recorded a few times. This chain uses TRBV13 with TRBJ1-2; TRBD1 might be the D (6 bases). The CDR3 loop spans 16 amino acids. The V end was cut by 5 bases, the J end by 4 bases, with 20 bases between. Per the germline V gene, CDR1 is PRHDT and CDR2 is FYEKMQ (reference sequence). CDR3 in DNA: TGTGCCAGCAGCACGAAGGGCCAGGGGATTTTCTATGGCTACACCTTC. As protein: CASSTKGQGIFYGYTF.

This clone has just one count. The gene calls are TRBV6-5 and TRBJ2-7; D gene uncertain. V was pared by 8 bases and J by 0 bases, with 11 bases between. CDR3 length: 13 residues. Germline V gene sequence: CDR1 MNHEY, CDR2 SVGAGI. The CDR3 bases are TGTGCCAGCTCACTAAGCGTCTCCTACGAGCAGTACTTC. Its translation: CASSLSVSYEQYF.

V gene TRBV13 combines with J gene TRBJ2-2; 7 bases align to TRBD1. V trimming: 7 bases; J trimming: 7 bases; junction bases outside the gene matches: 9. The CDR3 spans 14 residues. Per the germline V gene, CDR1 is PRHDT and CDR2 is FYEKMQ (reference sequence). The CDR3 DNA reads as TGTGCCAGCAAGGGGGCGCCCGGAAGCGGGGAGCTGTTTTTT. This sequence encodes CASKGAPGSGELFF.

The gene calls are TRBV9 and TRBJ1-1; D is ambiguous. V was clipped by 0 bases and J by 5 bases, with 11 bases between them. The CDR3 loop spans 14 amino acids. Germline V lookup: CDR1 SGDLS, CDR2 YYNGEE. The CDR3 sequence: CASSVVRNTTEAFF. The CDR3 DNA is TGTGCCAGCAGCGTAGTAAGGAATACTACTGAAGCTTTCTTT.

The chain joins TRBV7-3 to TRBJ2-3; D gene unclear. V shed 1 base and J shed 2 bases, with 13 bases lying between them. The CDR3 spans 16 residues. CDR1 and CDR2 from the germline V gene are SGHTA and FQGTGA. For the CDR3, the DNA is TGTGCCAGCAGCTTAAAAGTCGGCGGCAACACAGATACGCAGTATTTT. The encoded protein is CASSLKVGGNTDTQYF.

V is TRBV30 and J is TRBJ1-1; a weak D match, TRBD1 (5 bases). The V and J ends lost 7 bases and 1 base respectively, with 16 bases between them. In germline, CDR1 is GTSNPN, CDR2 SVGIG (reference sequence). The CDR3 spans 14 residues. CDR3 nucleotides: TGTGCCTTCCACCCCCTGGGGCAGAACACTGAAGCTTTCTTT. Translation gives CAFHPLGQNTEAFF. Full variable domain (missing parts from reference TRBV30 and TRBJ1-1): SQTIHQWPATLVQPVGSPLSLECTVEGTSNPNLYWYRQAAGRGLQLLFYSVGIGQISSEVPQNLSASRPQDRQFILSSKKLLLSDSGFYLCAFHPLGQNTEAFFGQGTRLTVV.

The V call is TRBV29-1, the J call TRBJ2-7; no clear D gene. V lost 4 bases and J 3 bases, leaving 7 bases between the germline ends. The CDR3 is made up of 11 amino acids. The germline gives CDR1 SQVTM, CDR2 ANQGSEA. The CDR3 DNA sequence: TGCAGCGTTGGGCCGAACTACGAGCAGTACTTC. Translation gives CSVGPNYEQYF.

This clone was found once. The V call is TRBV29-1, the J call TRBJ2-7; a weak D match, TRBD1 (6 bases). V was clipped by 4 bases and J by 3 bases, with 13 bases between them. Per germline, CDR1 SQVTM and CDR2 ANQGSEA. This CDR3 has 13 amino acids. CDR3 amino acids: CSVVVTGSYEQYF. The CDR3 nucleotides read TGCAGCGTTGTGGTCACAGGGAGCTACGAGCAGTACTTC.